A single sample is the source of the 5 T cell receptor beta chains below, sequenced in a study of blood T cell repertoires in COVID-19. TCRdb's table, derived via immunoSEQ multiplex PCR, lists solely in-frame clones and lacks some. The data hold fewer than 200,000 clones, with under 90% observed a single time. Sequences were obtained from PBMCs or T cells enriched from blood (not recorded which). Every receptor here comes from a man aged 45-60 years who had recovered from COVID-19.

This chain links TRBV7-2 with TRBJ1-4; TRBD1 aligns across 8 bases. The J segment lost 7 bases and the V segment lost 5 bases, leaving 3 bases of the junction unmatched. CDR3 length: 13 residues. Germline-derived CDR1 and CDR2 are SGHTA and FQGNSA. The CDR3: CASSPDRGEKLFF. The CDR3 DNA follows: TGTGCCAGCAGCCCCGACAGGGGTGAAAAACTGTTTTTT.

The rearrangement joins TRBV6-1 to TRBJ1-1, with 7 bases lining up with TRBD1. The V segment lost 1 base and the J segment 8 bases; nucleotides outside the gene matches: 10. CDR1 and CDR2 (germline): MNHNS, SASEGT. The CDR3 is 15 residues long. The CDR3 loop is CASSEGQGTLAEAFF. The CDR3 nucleotides read TGTGCCAGCAGTGAAGGACAGGGAACACTTGCGGAAGCTTTCTTT.

The chain is built from TRBV5-4 and TRBJ2-7, with TRBD2 matching 8 bases. Trimming cost V 2 bases and J 0 bases; bases outside gene matches: 4. The CDR3 totals 15 residues. The germline CDR1 and CDR2 sequences are SGHNT and YYREEE (reference sequence). This CDR3 is CASSFDSGGSYEQYF. The CDR3 DNA reads TGTGCCAGCAGCTTCGACAGCGGGGGCTCCTACGAGCAGTACTTC.

The chain couples TRBV6-5 to TRBJ2-7, with 9 bases identical to TRBD1. The ends lost 6 bases at V and 1 base at J; junction bases unmatched: 7. The CDR3 is 15 amino acids. Germline CDR1 is MNHEY and CDR2 is SVGAGI. DNA for the CDR3: TGTGCCAGCAGGACCCTAGGACAGGGGTCCTACGAGCAGTACTTC. It encodes CASRTLGQGSYEQYF.

V is TRBV3-1 (or the pseudogene TRBV3-2) and J is TRBJ2-1, with D possibly TRBD2 on 7 matching bases. CDR3 length: 15 amino acids. Deletions cut 3 bases from V and 8 bases from J, with 17 bases between. Germline CDR1 and CDR2: LGHDT and YNNKEL (reference sequence). The CDR3 protein is CASSHLGGPFDEQFF. DNA for the CDR3: TGTGCCAGCAGCCATCTGGGGGGGCCGTTCGATGAGCAGTTCTTC.